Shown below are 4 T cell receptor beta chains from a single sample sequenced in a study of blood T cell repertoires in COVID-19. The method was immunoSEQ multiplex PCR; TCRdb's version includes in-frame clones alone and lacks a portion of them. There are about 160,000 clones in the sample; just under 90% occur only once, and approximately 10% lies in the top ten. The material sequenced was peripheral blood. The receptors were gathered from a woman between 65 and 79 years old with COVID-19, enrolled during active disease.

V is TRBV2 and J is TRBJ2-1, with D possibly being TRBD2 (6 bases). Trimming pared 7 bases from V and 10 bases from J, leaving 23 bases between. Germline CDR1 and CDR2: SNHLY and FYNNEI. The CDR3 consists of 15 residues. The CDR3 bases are TGTGCCAGCACCCGGTCAGGGAGGATTGTGGCCGAGCAGTTCTTC. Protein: CASTRSGRIVAEQFF.

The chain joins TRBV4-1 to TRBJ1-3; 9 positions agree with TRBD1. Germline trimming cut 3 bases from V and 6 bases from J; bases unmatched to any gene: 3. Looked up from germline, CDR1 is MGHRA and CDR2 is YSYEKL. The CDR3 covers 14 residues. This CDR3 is CASSQGQGTNTIYF. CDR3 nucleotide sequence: TGCGCCAGCAGCCAGGGACAGGGCACAAACACCATATATTTT.

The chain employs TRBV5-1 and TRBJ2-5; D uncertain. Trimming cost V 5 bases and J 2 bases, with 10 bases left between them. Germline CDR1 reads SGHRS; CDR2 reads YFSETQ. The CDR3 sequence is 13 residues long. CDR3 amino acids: CASRAHQQETQYF. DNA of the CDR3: TGCGCCAGCAGGGCACATCAGCAAGAGACCCAGTACTTC. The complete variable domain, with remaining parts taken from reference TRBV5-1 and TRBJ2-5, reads KAGVTQTPRYLIKTRGQQVTLSCSPISGHRSVSWYQQTPGQGLQFLFEYFSETQRNKGNFPGRFSGRQFSNSRSEMNVSTLELGDSALYLCASRAHQQETQYFGPGTRLLVL.

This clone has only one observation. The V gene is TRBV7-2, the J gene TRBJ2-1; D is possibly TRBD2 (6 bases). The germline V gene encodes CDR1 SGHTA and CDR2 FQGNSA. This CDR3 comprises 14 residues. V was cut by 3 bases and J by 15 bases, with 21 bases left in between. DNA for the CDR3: TGTGCCAGCAGCTTTATAACCGGGAGCACGAGGCGGTTCTTC. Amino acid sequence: CASSFITGSTRRFF.